A selection of T cell receptor beta chains follows, all from one sample in a study of T and B cells in COVID-19 patients. In TCRdb, the multiplex PCR reads were re-called with MiXCR into one record per CDR3 protein. The sample includes about 23,000 distinct CDR3 sequences, approximately 28% of them seen just once. The source material was blood. These receptor sequences come from a human donor who had recovered from COVID-19. The CDR3 runs from the conserved cysteine through the conserved F or W. The D gene is left open where the match is weak. A clone size is listed for some rows: how often the clone was seen (once, few, many), or a class if it is expanded.

len	j_gene	v_gene	abundance	d_gene	CDR3aa	CDR3nt
16	TRBJ2-7	TRBV5-4	few	.	CASSWTQGAGGYEQYF	TGTGCCAGCAGCTGGACCCAGGGAGCCGGGGGATACGAGCAGTACTTC
14	TRBJ2-5	TRBV29-1	medium-sized	.	CSVEGRQGRETQYF	TGCAGCGTTGAGGGTCGGCAGGGGAGAGAGACCCAGTACTTC
12	TRBJ2-7	TRBV5-4	.	.	CASSFDDYEQYF	TGTGCCAGCAGCTTCGATGACTACGAGCAGTACTTC
13	TRBJ2-4	TRBV19	few	.	CASTTGAKNIQYF	TGTGCCAGTACGACGGGGGCCAAAAACATTCAGTACTTC
18	TRBJ2-3	TRBV19	many	.	CASSSRRVLAASTDTQYF	TGTGCCAGTAGTTCCCGTAGGGTGCTAGCCGCGAGCACAGATACGCAGTATTTT
14	TRBJ2-5	TRBV14	few	.	CASSQSNPGGTQYF	TGTGCCAGCAGCCAGAGTAACCCAGGTGGGACCCAGTACTTC
13	TRBJ2-5	TRBV5-1	.	TRBD2	CASSTGGQETQYF	TGCGCCAGCAGCACGGGGGGGCAAGAGACCCAGTACTTC
15	TRBJ1-2	TRBV6-1	.	TRBD1	CASSARDRSLYGYTF	TGTGCCAGCAGTGCGCGGGACAGGAGTCTCTATGGCTACACCTTC
15	TRBJ2-7	TRBV19	.	TRBD2	CASRAVAGGMYEQYF	TGTGCCAGTAGGGCGGTAGCGGGAGGAATGTACGAGCAGTACTTC
19	TRBJ2-6	TRBV20-1	.	.	CSARDSPTASVSGANVLTF	TGCAGTGCTAGAGATTCCCCGACAGCGTCCGTCTCTGGGGCCAACGTCCTGACTTTC
14	TRBJ1-3	TRBV27	few	.	CASSLGVAGNTIYF	TGTGCCAGCAGTTTAGGGGTAGCCGGAAACACCATATATTTT